These 22 T cell receptor beta chains were sequenced from one sample in a study of cytomegalovirus exposure and HLA in healthy donors. It was with 60 Vbeta and 13 Jbeta primers that the PCR ran. Measured with immunoSEQ multiplex PCR; TCRdb has only the in-frame clones, and not every one. Among 170,000 or so clones listed, roughly 77% were seen once. Sequencing input: PBMCs. Receptors originate from a woman between 45 and 65 years old in good health and CMV-seropositive.

The J gene is TRBJ2-1, the V gene TRBV19; the D gene is possibly TRBD1 (5 bases). The CDR3 covers 13 residues. Trimming removed 5 bases from V and 9 bases from J, with 14 bases in between. Germline CDR1 reads LNHDA; CDR2 reads SQIVND (reference sequence). The CDR3 DNA follows: TGTGCCAGTAGTCCCAGCACGCAGGGTGAGCAGTTCTTC. As protein: CASSPSTQGEQFF.

Only a few counts were recorded for this clone. V is TRBV7-9 and J is TRBJ1-1; unclear D gene. CDR3 length: 16 amino acids. CDR1 and CDR2 from the germline V gene are SEHNR and FQNEAQ (reference sequence). V lost 4 bases, J lost 4 bases, and 19 bases lay in between. In DNA, the CDR3 is TGTGCCAGCAGCTCCGAAGAACTCTGGGAGGGCACTGAAGCTTTCTTT. Protein sequence: CASSSEELWEGTEAFF.

This sequence joins TRBV29-1 and TRBJ2-3; 8 positions match TRBD1. There are 16 residues in the CDR3. Germline trimming cut 4 bases from V and 2 bases from J; bases unmatched to any gene: 11. Per germline, CDR1 SQVTM and CDR2 ANQGSEA. The CDR3 region has the DNA TGCAGCGTTGGCGGAAAGACAGGGGCTAACACAGATACGCAGTATTTT. Protein product: CSVGGKTGANTDTQYF.

The V gene is TRBV7-2, the J gene TRBJ2-1, with 9 bases lining up with TRBD2. Germline V gene lookup returns CDR1 SGHTA and CDR2 FQGNSA. V lost 5 bases to trimming and J lost 6 bases; unmatched junction nucleotides: 8. This CDR3 spans 15 amino acids. This CDR3 reads CASSPIAGVANEQFF. The DNA for the CDR3 is TGTGCCAGCAGCCCGATAGCGGGAGTGGCCAATGAGCAGTTCTTC.

V gene TRBV5-5 combines with J gene TRBJ2-2, with 7 bases aligning to TRBD1. CDR1 and CDR2 (germline): SGHKS, YYEKEE (reference sequence). The CDR3 sequence is 18 residues long. After removal of 1 base from V and 3 bases from J, the junction contained 12 bases not matched to a gene. CDR3 bases: TGTGCCAGCAGCTTGTTGGCTCGACAGGGTCCCGACACCGGGGAGCTGTTTTTT. The encoded protein is CASSLLARQGPDTGELFF. The entire variable domain, with the rest obtained from reference TRBV5-5 and TRBJ2-2, is as follows: DAGVTQSPTHLIKTRGQQVTLRCSPISGHKSVSWYQQVLGQGPQFIFQYYEKEERGRGNFPDRFSARQFPNYSSELNVNALLLGDSALYLCASSLLARQGPDTGELFFGEGSRLTVL.

The V and J genes are TRBV9 and TRBJ2-3; 7 nucleotides line up with TRBD1. The CDR3 is 14 amino acids. The V segment lost 5 bases and the J segment 0 bases; nucleotides outside the gene matches: 3. Germline-derived CDR1 and CDR2 are SGDLS and YYNGEE. CDR3 sequence (DNA): TGTGCCAGCAGGCGACAGGGAAGCACAGATACGCAGTATTTT. Its protein is CASRRQGSTDTQYF.

This chain connects TRBV27 to TRBJ2-5; 11 bases are shared with TRBD1. Trimming cost V 6 bases and J 4 bases; bases outside gene matches: 4. In germline, CDR1 is MNHEY, CDR2 SMNVEV (reference sequence). The CDR3 runs to 14 residues. CDR3 coding DNA: TGTGCCAGCAGGCGGACAGGGGGCTCAGAGACCCAGTACTTC. Encoded protein: CASRRTGGSETQYF.

This chain joins TRBV15 and TRBJ2-1; 11 bases map to TRBD2. Germline V gives CDR1 LNHNV, CDR2 YYDKDF (reference sequence). Trimming took 4 bases from V and 7 from J; bases not matched to a gene: 6. The CDR3 sequence is 15 residues long. The CDR3 DNA reads TGTGCCACCAGCATCGGGACTAGCGGAGGTAATGAGCAGTTCTTC. It yields the protein CATSIGTSGGNEQFF.

The chain combines TRBV27 with TRBJ2-6; D remains ambiguous. The CDR3 runs to 15 residues. The V end lost 6 bases, the J end lost 2 bases, and 11 bases lay between the germline ends. In germline, CDR1 is MNHEY, CDR2 SMNVEV (reference sequence). CDR3 sequence: CASSPLPAGANVLTF. CDR3 in DNA: TGTGCCAGCAGCCCCCTCCCGGCTGGGGCCAACGTCCTGACTTTC.

This clone was recorded a few times. CDR3 region: CASSFRASTDTQYF. The CDR3 DNA is TGTGCCAGCAGCTTCAGGGCTAGCACAGATACGCAGTATTTT. The chain employs TRBV7-9 and TRBJ2-3; maybe TRBD1 (5 bases). Germline V gene lookup returns CDR1 SEHNR and CDR2 FQNEAQ (reference sequence). The CDR3 extends over 14 amino acids. V gave up 3 bases and J gave up 0 bases, with 7 bases separating them.

This chain uses TRBV6-1 with TRBJ1-5; D is perhaps TRBD1 (5 bases). The CDR3 runs to 13 residues. V lost 8 bases, J lost 2 bases, and 10 bases lay in between. Per germline, CDR1 MNHNS and CDR2 SASEGT. CDR3 nucleotides: TGTGCCAGCGGGACTGCTGGCAATCAGCCCCAGCATTTT. Translation gives CASGTAGNQPQHF.

V and J are TRBV7-6 and TRBJ1-5; D call uncertain. CDR1 and CDR2 (germline): SGHVS, FNYEAQ. The CDR3 covers 18 residues. The germline V and J ends were trimmed by 1 base and 0 bases, with 16 bases remaining between them. The CDR3 DNA sequence: TGTGCCAGCAGCTTAGGGGCTCGAACAGCTTATAGCAATCAGCCCCAGCATTTT. This translates into CASSLGARTAYSNQPQHF.

This chain joins TRBV7-9 and TRBJ1-2; the D is unclear. The V end lost 3 bases, the J end lost 3 bases, and 17 bases lay between the germline ends. The CDR3 totals 16 residues. The V gene's germline CDR1 is SEHNR and CDR2 FQNEAQ (reference sequence). The CDR3 reads CASSFLAPRDYYGYTF. CDR3 DNA sequence: TGTGCCAGCAGCTTCCTCGCTCCCCGGGATTACTATGGCTACACCTTC.

This clone was detected only once. The chain uses TRBV6-6 and TRBJ2-3, with 10 bases identical to TRBD2. In germline, CDR1 is MNHNY, CDR2 SVGAGI (reference sequence). The CDR3 has 16 residues. After removal of 0 bases from V and 6 bases from J, the junction contained 6 bases not matched to a gene. The CDR3 sequence is CASSYSMVAGGDTQYF. The CDR3 coding sequence is TGTGCCAGCAGTTACTCGATGGTAGCGGGGGGCGATACGCAGTATTTT.

The chain has TRBV5-1 and TRBJ1-1; 7 bases match TRBD1. The CDR3 covers 14 residues. Losses at the gene ends were 7 bases for V and 3 bases for J; bases not matched to a gene: 9. Germline-derived CDR1 and CDR2 are SGHRS and YFSETQ. The CDR3 spells CASQDRTGYTEAFF. CDR3 nucleotide sequence: TGCGCCAGCCAGGATCGGACAGGTTACACTGAAGCTTTCTTT.

The chain combines TRBV27 with TRBJ2-7; a weak D match, TRBD1 (5 bases). V shed 7 bases and J shed 6 bases, with 19 bases lying between them. Germline V gene data show CDR1 as MNHEY and CDR2 as SMNVEV (reference sequence). The CDR3 is 14 amino acids. CDR3 sequence reads: CASKGRDPPREQYF. As DNA, the CDR3 is TGTGCCAGCAAGGGCAGGGATCCTCCTCGCGAGCAGTACTTC.

The chain is built from TRBV12-5 and TRBJ2-5; D remains unclear. The ends were cut back, 0 bases at V and 3 bases at J, with 2 bases in the middle. Germline V CDR1 and CDR2: LGHNT, FRNRAP. CDR3 size: 12 residues. CDR3 nucleotide sequence: TGTGCTAGTGGTTTGGTCGAAGAGACCCAGTACTTC. Protein sequence: CASGLVEETQYF.

The chain recombines TRBV27 with TRBJ2-7; tentatively, D is TRBD2 (5 bases). The CDR3 totals 14 residues. Per the germline V gene, CDR1 is MNHEY and CDR2 is SMNVEV (reference sequence). V dropped 2 bases and J dropped 2 bases, with 10 bases sitting between them. CDR3 sequence (DNA): TGTGCCAGCAGTTTACCCGGGAAGACCTACGAGCAGTACTTC. Protein: CASSLPGKTYEQYF.

This clone turned up a few times. This chain links TRBV20-1 with TRBJ2-3, with D hard to call. CDR3 length: 11 amino acids. The ends were cut back, 6 bases at V and 6 bases at J, with 10 bases in the middle. CDR1 and CDR2 (germline): DFQATT, SNEGSKA (reference sequence). CDR3 coding DNA: TGCAGTGCCCCCAACGGGGATACGCAGTATTTT. Translated, it gives CSAPNGDTQYF.

This chain connects TRBV9 to TRBJ2-5, with TRBD2 matching 10 bases. V lost 0 bases, J lost 1 base, and 9 bases stayed unmatched. This CDR3 spans 18 amino acids. Germline lookup yields CDR1 SGDLS and CDR2 YYNGEE. Here the CDR3 reads CASSVALGSSGGQETQYF. DNA for the CDR3: TGTGCCAGCAGCGTAGCTCTTGGATCTAGCGGGGGCCAAGAGACCCAGTACTTC.

This chain uses TRBV6-1 with TRBJ1-1; no reliable D call. V gave up 6 bases and J gave up 6 bases, with 17 bases separating them. The CDR3 has 14 residues. CDR1 and CDR2 from the germline V gene are MNHNS and SASEGT. CDR3 loop: CASRIIILQAEAFF. In nucleotides, the CDR3 is TGTGCCAGCAGAATTATTATCTTGCAGGCTGAAGCTTTCTTT.

V is TRBV7-3 and J is TRBJ2-3; TRBD2 aligns across 9 bases. The ends lost 2 bases at V and 4 bases at J; junction bases unmatched: 13. Per the germline V gene, CDR1 is SGHTA and CDR2 is FQGTGA. The CDR3 is made up of 18 amino acids. The CDR3 DNA is TGTGCCAGCAGCTTAGGGTATTCGGGCGGGAGGGCCTCAGATACGCAGTATTTT. Translating gives CASSLGYSGGRASDTQYF.